This is a list of T cell receptor beta chains from one sample in a study of control samples from healthy donors and cancer patients. Sequencing was performed with immunoSEQ multiplex PCR; in TCRdb, only in-frame clones are kept and a portion is missing. The data contain 150,000 to 200,000 clones, roughly 91% of them singletons. Input material: blood. These receptors originate from a woman in her 30s in good health. CDR3s include the opening cysteine and the closing phenylalanine or tryptophan. The size field is filled for only some rows; it gives once, few, many or a size class.

>TRBJ2-3|TRBV5-1|15|NA
CASSLGASGTDTQYF
>TRBJ1-3|TRBV9|16|NA
CASSAQGAASGNTIYF
>TRBJ2-1|TRBV5-1|15|NA
CASSWGAGSNNEQFF
>TRBJ1-2|TRBV5-1|14|once
CASSFGQGAGGYTF
>TRBJ2-1|TRBV6-5|13|NA
CASSYSVNNEQFF
>TRBJ2-1|TRBV11-2|19|once
CASRSPGQGASGRAYEQFF
>TRBJ2-1|TRBV11-2|12|NA
CASSLAGNEQFF
>TRBJ2-1|TRBV11-2|16|NA
CASSTRQGGFYNEQFF
>TRBJ2-3|TRBV6-4|15|once
CASSRTSEGTDTQYF
>TRBJ1-2|TRBV28|12|NA
CASSEPNYGYTF
>TRBJ2-3|TRBV9|15|NA
CASSVAQRPTDTQYF
>TRBJ1-3|TRBV2|14|NA
CASSVGREGNTIYF
>TRBJ1-4|TRBV5-1|15|NA
CASSLAGGGNEKLFF
>TRBJ1-3|TRBV28|14|once
CASSLRLSGNTIYF
>TRBJ2-5|TRBV12-3/TRBV12-4|12|NA
CASSFVGETQYF
>TRBJ1-2|TRBV18|13|NA
CASSPRTGVGYTF
>TRBJ1-4|TRBV4-2|14|NA
CASSQTETNEKLFF
>TRBJ2-7|TRBV14|12|NA
CASSQGQVEQYF
>TRBJ2-1|TRBV6-2/TRBV6-3|12|once
CASSSLYNEQFF
>TRBJ2-2|TRBV6-2/TRBV6-3|13|NA
CASSARDTGELFF
>TRBJ1-5|TRBV18|14|NA
CASSDTNSNQPQHF
>TRBJ1-2|TRBV14|13|NA
CASSRTGYYGYTF